These T cell receptor beta chains were read from a single sample in a study of T-cell memory formation after mild COVID-19. TCRdb re-called the 5' RACE reads through MiXCR, storing one row per CDR3 protein. The sample has 30,000 to 40,000 distinct CDR3 sequences, about an eighth seen once; the top ten hold 25% to 35%. The specimen sequenced was PBMCs or a T cell subset sorted from them (not recorded which). The source is a man in his late teens or twenties who had mild COVID-19 (a few samples of this study predate the infection). Cell type and time point are not known. The CDR3 runs from the conserved cysteine through the conserved F or W. D genes are given only for firm matches. Expanded clones are given a class, and other clones once, few, many or no size at all.

>TRBJ1-1|TRBD1|TRBV4-3|many
CASSQERNRGLAEAFF
TGCGCCAGCAGCCAAGAACGCAACAGGGGCCTCGCTGAAGCTTTCTTT
>TRBJ2-7|NA|TRBV5-4|NA
CASSRRTVQSYEQYF
TGTGCCAGCAGCCGTCGGACAGTTCAGTCCTACGAGCAGTACTTC
>TRBJ2-5|TRBD2|TRBV24-1|many
CATSDLKRGGQETQYF
TGTGCCACCAGTGATTTGAAGCGGGGGGGCCAAGAGACCCAGTACTTC
>TRBJ2-5|TRBD1|TRBV6-5|many
CASSPGDRVQETQYF
TGTGCCAGCAGCCCTGGGGACAGGGTGCAAGAGACCCAGTACTTC
>TRBJ2-2|NA|TRBV5-1|many
CASSLIPGPGELFF
TGCGCCAGCAGCTTGATTCCCGGTCCCGGGGAGCTGTTTTTT
>TRBJ2-1|TRBD2|TRBV20-1|NA
CSATPTSGIYNEQFF
TGCAGTGCCACTCCGACTAGCGGGATCTACAATGAGCAGTTCTTC
>TRBJ2-7|TRBD1|TRBV6-1|many
CASSPETGPDEQYF
TGTGCCAGCAGTCCGGAGACAGGGCCGGACGAGCAGTACTTC
>TRBJ2-7|TRBD1|TRBV2|many
CASSRDRETYEQYF
TGTGCCAGCAGCCGGGACAGGGAGACCTACGAGCAGTACTTC
>TRBJ2-3|NA|TRBV5-1|many
CASSLTGPIGDTQYF
TGCGCCAGCAGCTTAACAGGGCCGATAGGAGATACGCAGTATTTT
>TRBJ1-4|NA|TRBV7-2|many
CASRPREGQEKLFF
TGTGCCAGCAGACCTAGAGAAGGGCAGGAAAAACTGTTTTTT
>TRBJ2-6|NA|TRBV12-3/TRBV12-4|many
CASSFDTSGANVLTF
TGTGCCAGCAGCTTTGACACCTCTGGGGCCAACGTCCTGACTTTC
>TRBJ2-1|NA|TRBV29-1|many
CSVEERDYEQFF
TGCAGCGTTGAGGAGAGGGACTATGAGCAGTTCTTC
>TRBJ2-3|NA|TRBV4-1|many
CASSQERAPSTDTQYF
TGCGCCAGCAGCCAAGAACGAGCTCCTAGCACAGATACGCAGTATTTT
>TRBJ1-2|NA|TRBV7-9|few
CASSLQVEPAGYGYTF
TGTGCCAGCAGCTTGCAGGTTGAACCAGCAGGGTACGGCTACACCTTC
>TRBJ1-1|NA|TRBV5-1|many
CASSFVPGANTEAFF
TGCGCCAGCAGCTTCGTCCCGGGGGCGAACACTGAAGCTTTCTTT
>TRBJ2-5|TRBD1|TRBV5-1|many
CASSPLGTGGGETQYF
TGCGCCAGCAGCCCCCTGGGGACAGGGGGTGGAGAGACCCAGTACTTC
>TRBJ1-6|NA|TRBV12-3/TRBV12-4|few
CASSFVRGNNSPLHF
TGTGCCAGCAGTTTCGTAAGGGGCAATAATTCACCCCTCCACTTT
>TRBJ1-5|TRBD1|TRBV27|many
CASSGTGGQPQHF
TGTGCCAGCAGTGGAACAGGGGGTCAGCCCCAGCATTTT
>TRBJ1-1|NA|TRBV20-1|many
CSAIRTNTEAFF
TGCAGTGCTATTCGGACGAACACTGAAGCTTTCTTT
>TRBJ1-2|NA|TRBV18|few
CASSPIPMGFAVNYGYTF
TGTGCCAGCTCACCGATACCCATGGGATTTGCGGTTAACTATGGCTACACCTTC
>TRBJ2-5|TRBD2|TRBV14|NA
CASSRSAGQETQYF
TGTGCCAGCAGCCGATCAGCGGGGCAAGAGACCCAGTACTTC
>TRBJ2-7|NA|TRBV20-1|many
CSTGKSPSYEQYF
TGCAGCACAGGGAAGTCCCCCTCCTACGAGCAGTACTTC
>TRBJ1-2|NA|TRBV30|many
CAWSVQASYGYTF
TGTGCCTGGAGTGTACAAGCCTCCTATGGCTACACCTTC
>TRBJ2-4|NA|TRBV11-3|many
CASSLGAGNIQYF
TGTGCCAGCAGCTTAGGGGCAGGAAACATTCAGTACTTC
>TRBJ2-7|TRBD2|TRBV5-1|NA
CASSYGLAGANEQYF
TGCGCCAGCAGCTACGGACTAGCGGGAGCGAATGAGCAGTACTTC
>TRBJ2-5|NA|TRBV11-3|NA
CARPLGSNAQETQYF
TGTGCCAGGCCTTTAGGCAGCAATGCACAAGAGACCCAGTACTTC
>TRBJ2-1|TRBD2|TRBV6-1|few
CASRTLRLADNEQFF
TGTGCCAGCAGGACCCTTAGACTAGCGGACAATGAGCAGTTCTTC
>TRBJ2-3|NA|TRBV25-1|many
CASSDPGTAGSDTQYF
TGTGCCAGCAGTGACCCCGGGACAGCGGGGTCGGATACGCAGTATTTT
>TRBJ2-5|NA|TRBV5-1|many
CASSLVETQYF
TGCGCCAGCAGCTTGGTAGAGACCCAGTACTTC
>TRBJ2-7|TRBD2|TRBV7-2|many
CASSLDVSSGGTYEQYF
TGTGCCAGCAGCTTAGATGTGTCTAGCGGGGGGACCTACGAGCAGTACTTC
>TRBJ1-2|NA|TRBV6-2/TRBV6-3|many
CASSSVDRSYGYTF
TGTGCCAGCAGTTCCGTGGACAGATCCTATGGCTACACCTTC
>TRBJ1-4|TRBD1|TRBV4-2|few
CASSQGGQGNEKLFF
TGTGCCAGCAGCCAAGGCGGACAGGGGAATGAAAAACTGTTTTTT
>TRBJ2-5|NA|TRBV5-1|many
CASSLGVDQETQYF
TGCGCCAGCAGCTTGGGAGTCGACCAAGAGACCCAGTACTTC
>TRBJ2-1|TRBD2|TRBV19|many
CASSIGPTSGDYNEQFF
TGTGCCAGTAGTATAGGACCGACTAGCGGGGACTACAATGAGCAGTTCTTC
>TRBJ2-3|TRBD2|TRBV6-5|many
CASSFTSGETDTQYF
TGTGCCAGCAGTTTCACTAGCGGGGAAACAGATACGCAGTATTTT
>TRBJ1-1|NA|TRBV20-1|NA
CSAVINRRPEAFF
TGCAGTGCTGTTATCAACAGGAGACCTGAAGCTTTCTTT
>TRBJ1-5|NA|TRBV6-5|many
CASSYGINQPQHF
TGTGCCAGCAGTTACGGGATCAATCAGCCCCAGCATTTT
>TRBJ1-1|NA|TRBV3-1|NA
CASSQEPEGRFGAFF
TGTGCCAGCAGCCAAGAGCCAGAGGGGAGGTTCGGAGCTTTCTTT
>TRBJ2-5|NA|TRBV9|many
CASSVEAGETETQYF
TGTGCCAGCAGCGTAGAGGCGGGTGAGACGGAGACCCAGTACTTC
>TRBJ1-2|NA|TRBV9|many
CASWDNDGYTF
TGTGCCAGCTGGGACAATGACGGCTACACCTTC
>TRBJ1-2|NA|TRBV7-2|NA
CASSLRIRQATNYGYTF
TGTGCCAGCAGCTTACGTATCCGACAGGCGACTAACTATGGCTACACCTTC
>TRBJ2-5|NA|TRBV5-1|many
CASSLGGAETQYF
TGCGCCAGCAGCTTGGGAGGTGCAGAGACCCAGTACTTC
>TRBJ2-3|NA|TRBV7-2|many
CASSPTEDTQYF
TGTGCCAGCAGCCCCACGGAAGATACGCAGTATTTT
>TRBJ2-7|TRBD1|TRBV20-1|NA
CSASTTGSGEQYF
TGCAGTGCTAGTACGACAGGGTCCGGCGAGCAGTACTTC
>TRBJ2-3|TRBD2|TRBV20-1|many
CSEASGAFSTDTQYF
TGCAGTGAGGCTAGCGGGGCATTTAGCACAGATACGCAGTATTTT
>TRBJ2-3|TRBD1|TRBV28|many
CASSVSTGFTDTQYF
TGTGCCAGCAGTGTCTCGACAGGGTTTACAGATACGCAGTATTTT
>TRBJ2-5|NA|TRBV5-1|many
CASSLEQTQYF
TGCGCCAGCAGCTTGGAGCAGACCCAGTACTTC
>TRBJ1-5|TRBD1|TRBV12-3/TRBV12-4|many
CASSRTTGADQPQHF
TGTGCCAGCAGCCGAACGACAGGGGCCGATCAGCCCCAGCATTTT
>TRBJ1-1|NA|TRBV6-2/TRBV6-3|many
CASSYGGMNTEAFF
TGTGCCAGCAGTTACGGGGGCATGAACACTGAAGCTTTCTTT
>TRBJ1-1|NA|TRBV3-1|NA
CASSQRGSAEAFF
TGTGCCAGCAGCCAAAGAGGGTCGGCCGAAGCTTTCTTT